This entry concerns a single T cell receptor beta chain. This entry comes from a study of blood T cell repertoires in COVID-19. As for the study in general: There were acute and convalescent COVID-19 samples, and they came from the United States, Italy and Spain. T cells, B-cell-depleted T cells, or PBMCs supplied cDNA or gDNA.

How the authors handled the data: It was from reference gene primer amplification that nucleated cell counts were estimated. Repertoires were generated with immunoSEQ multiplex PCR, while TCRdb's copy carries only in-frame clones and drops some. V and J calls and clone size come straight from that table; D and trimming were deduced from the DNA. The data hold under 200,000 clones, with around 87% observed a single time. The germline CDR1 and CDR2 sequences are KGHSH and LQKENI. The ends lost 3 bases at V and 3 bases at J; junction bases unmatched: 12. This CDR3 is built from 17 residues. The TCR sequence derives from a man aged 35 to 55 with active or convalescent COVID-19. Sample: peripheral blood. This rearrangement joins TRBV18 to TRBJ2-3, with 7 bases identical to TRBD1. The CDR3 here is CASSPLDRVSMTDTQYF. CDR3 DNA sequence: TGTGCCAGCTCACCGCTCGACAGGGTATCTATGACAGATACGCAGTATTTT.